The T cell receptor (beta chain) under discussion was sequenced for a study of CD8+CD57+ T cells in acquired aplastic anemia. Both TCR beta VDJ combination and CDR3 sequence profiling were carried out. Genomic DNA was the template for this profiling. TCRdb recomputed calls from the reads with MiXCR, one row per CDR3 protein. This sample has some 180,000 distinct CDR3 sequences, with about 47% found just once. CDR1 SGHTA and CDR2 FQGTGA come from the germline V gene. This CDR3 spans 13 amino acids. V gave up 8 bases and J gave up 3 bases, with 14 bases separating them. The source material was sorted CD4+, CD8+, or CD8+CD57+ T cells (not recorded which) from PBMCs. The TCR was taken from a human donor in good health. The chain is built from TRBV7-3 and TRBJ2-7; D not certain. CDR3 bases: TGTGCCAGCGGCCCAAGGGAACACTACGAGCAGTACTTC. It codes for CASGPREHYEQYF.